Shown below are 26 T cell receptor beta chains from a single sample sequenced in a study of T cell responses to AZD1222 COVID-19 vaccine. Here immunoSEQ multiplex PCR was the method, and the copy in TCRdb shows in-frame clones only, minus some. In the table there are 150,000 to 200,000 clones, around 92% of which are singletons. The starting material was peripheral blood, obtained on day 0 of AZD1222 vaccination. All receptors come from an adult in good health.

As DNA, the CDR3 is TGTGCCAGCAGCTTCGGCAGGAACTATGGCTACACCTTC. Amino acids: CASSFGRNYGYTF. The rearrangement joins TRBV11-2 to TRBJ1-2, with no clear D. The V gene lost 3 bases and the J gene lost 2 bases, with 7 bases spanning the gap. Germline loops: CDR1 SGHAT, CDR2 FQNNGV. The CDR3 sequence is 13 residues long.

The gene calls are TRBV11-3 and TRBJ1-5; tentative D call: TRBD1 (5 bases). The CDR3 loop spans 13 amino acids. Germline V gene sequence: CDR1 SGHNT, CDR2 YENEEA. V lost 5 bases and J lost 3, with 8 bases in between. The CDR3: CASSETANQPQHF. For the CDR3, the DNA is TGTGCCAGCAGCGAGACAGCCAATCAGCCCCAGCATTTT.

V and J are TRBV7-2 and TRBJ2-5; 7 nucleotides match TRBD1. V gave up 9 bases and J gave up 5 bases; unmatched junction bases: 15. CDR1 is SGHTA and CDR2 is FQGNSA in the germline V gene. CDR3 length equals 15 residues. The CDR3 sequence: CASSTTGWKFETQYF. The CDR3 DNA follows: TGTGCCAGTTCTACGACAGGGTGGAAATTTGAGACCCAGTACTTC.

The chain has TRBV4-2 and TRBJ2-1; D is perhaps TRBD2 (5 bases). This CDR3 has 16 residues. Between the trimmed V and J ends, which lost 0 bases and 3 bases, there was a span of 12 bases. Germline CDR1 is LGHNA and CDR2 is YNFKEQ. The chain's CDR3 is CASSQEGDYNYNEQFF. In DNA form, the CDR3 reads TGTGCCAGCAGCCAAGAAGGAGACTACAACTACAATGAGCAGTTCTTC.

The V and J genes are TRBV6-2 or TRBV6-3 and TRBJ1-1; 7 bases line up with TRBD1. The germline V gene has CDR1 MNHEY and CDR2 SVGEGT. This CDR3 comprises 15 residues. The J segment lost 0 bases and the V segment lost 4 bases, leaving 5 bases of the junction unmatched. CDR3 in amino acids: CASSWRQGMNTEAFF. Here the CDR3 DNA reads TGTGCCAGCAGTTGGAGACAGGGAATGAACACTGAAGCTTTCTTT.

The rearrangement uses TRBV20-1 and TRBJ2-7, with D possibly matching TRBD2 (5 bases). Trimming shortened V by 4 bases and J by 3 bases, and 7 bases separated the two germline ends. Germline loops: CDR1 DFQATT, CDR2 SNEGSKA (reference sequence). This CDR3 has 11 amino acids. The CDR3 DNA reads TGCAGTGCTAACGGGGACTACGAGCAGTACTTC. Amino acid sequence: CSANGDYEQYF.

In its sample, this clone ranks as medium-sized. The chain couples TRBV9 to TRBJ2-3, with 7 bases aligning to TRBD2. The CDR3 consists of 17 residues. With 0 bases clipped from V and 4 bases from J, the junction kept 11 bases outside the gene matches. Germline V gene lookup returns CDR1 SGDLS and CDR2 YYNGEE. CDR3 DNA: TGTGCCAGCAGCGTAGAAGGTGAAGAGGGAGGGCCAGATACGCAGTATTTT. Its translation: CASSVEGEEGGPDTQYF. The variable domain in full, completed from reference TRBV9 and TRBJ2-3, reads DSGVTQTPKHLITATGQRVTLRCSPRSGDLSVYWYQQSLDQGLQFLIQYYNGEERAKGNILERFSAQQFPDLHSELNLSSLELGDSALYFCASSVEGEEGGPDTQYFGPGTRLTVL.

This chain joins TRBV19 and TRBJ1-2; no clear D gene. The CDR3 extends over 14 amino acids. Trimming cost V 9 bases and J 8 bases, with 22 bases left between them. The germline V gene encodes CDR1 LNHDA and CDR2 SQIVND (reference sequence). CDR3: CASDPSGFLRGYTF. In DNA form, the CDR3 reads TGTGCCAGCGACCCCTCCGGGTTCTTGAGAGGCTACACCTTC.

The rearrangement links TRBV2 to TRBJ1-1; 8 bases are shared with TRBD1. From germline, CDR1 is SNHLY and CDR2 FYNNEI. This CDR3 contains 15 residues. J was trimmed by 0 bases and V by 7 bases; bases with no gene match: 7. In DNA form, the CDR3 reads TGTGCCAGCACCCCCGGACAGGGAATGAACACTGAAGCTTTCTTT. It translates to CASTPGQGMNTEAFF.

V usage is TRBV27 and J usage is TRBJ1-1; 8 nucleotides agree with TRBD1. Trimming removed 8 bases from V and 2 bases from J; junction bases left unmatched: 13. This CDR3 spans 16 amino acids. Germline-derived CDR1 and CDR2 are MNHEY and SMNVEV (reference sequence). The CDR3 DNA reads TGTGCCAGCGCGTATCAGGCAGGGGGCTTAAACACTGAAGCTTTCTTT. Protein sequence: CASAYQAGGLNTEAFF.

The CDR3 loop is CASSPRGGTGAYEQYF. CDR3 DNA sequence: TGTGCCAGCAGCCCTAGAGGAGGGACAGGGGCCTACGAGCAGTACTTC. The genes are TRBV5-4 and TRBJ2-7; 10 positions match TRBD1. With 4 bases clipped from V and 2 bases from J, the junction kept 9 bases outside the gene matches. Germline V gene sequence: CDR1 SGHNT, CDR2 YYREEE (reference sequence). This CDR3 spans 16 amino acids.

This clone came up a few times. V is TRBV7-2 and J is TRBJ2-7, with 8 bases that match TRBD1. Per the germline V gene, CDR1 is SGHTA and CDR2 is FQGNSA. V dropped 5 bases and J dropped 4; count of bases not matched to a gene: 7. The CDR3 consists of 14 residues. The chain's CDR3 is CASSIDRGRYEQYF. The CDR3 DNA follows: TGTGCCAGCAGCATCGACAGGGGCCGTTACGAGCAGTACTTC.

The chain links TRBV15 to TRBJ1-3; D unresolved. The germline V gene has CDR1 LNHNV and CDR2 YYDKDF (reference sequence). The CDR3 is 16 residues long. Between the trimmed V and J ends, which lost 4 bases and 3 bases, there was a span of 16 bases. CDR3 in DNA: TGTGCCACCAGCACAGGACCCCCCGGCGGTGGAAACACCATATATTTT. Its protein product is CATSTGPPGGGNTIYF.

The V and J genes are TRBV6-2 or TRBV6-3 and TRBJ2-5, with TRBD2 identical over 9 bases. CDR1 MNHEY and CDR2 SVGEGT come from the germline V gene. J lost 3 bases, V lost 5 bases, and 4 bases had no gene match. There are 14 residues in the CDR3. The CDR3 sequence is CASSLAGTEETQYF. CDR3 DNA sequence: TGTGCCAGCAGTCTAGCGGGAACCGAAGAGACCCAGTACTTC.

This clone came up once. The chain is built from TRBV9 and TRBJ1-2; D may be TRBD1 (5 bases). Germline V gene sequence: CDR1 SGDLS, CDR2 YYNGEE. This CDR3 spans 14 amino acids. The V and J ends lost 4 bases and 8 bases respectively, with 18 bases between them. The CDR3 region is CASSPSWGGQGYTF. The CDR3, as DNA: TGTGCCAGCAGCCCCTCTTGGGGGGGTCAGGGCTACACCTTC.

The V call is TRBV2, the J call TRBJ1-2, with D hard to call. Germline CDR1 SNHLY, CDR2 FYNNEI. This CDR3 is built from 14 residues. Trimming shortened V by 3 bases and J by 0 bases, and 8 bases separated the two germline ends. CDR3 DNA sequence: TGTGCCAGCAGTGAGAGCCAAACTAACTATGGCTACACCTTC. Its protein product is CASSESQTNYGYTF.

The chain employs TRBV3-1 (or the pseudogene TRBV3-2) and TRBJ2-1; TRBD2 matches at 16 bases. The CDR3 has 21 residues. Germline V gene lookup returns CDR1 LGHDT and CDR2 YNNKEL (reference sequence). Trimming cost V 3 bases and J 2 bases; bases outside gene matches: 13. Here the CDR3 DNA reads TGTGCCAGCAGCCACCTCTACTCCGGGACTAGCGGGGGGGACCCCTACAATGAGCAGTTCTTC. It translates to CASSHLYSGTSGGDPYNEQFF.

V usage is TRBV3-1 (or the pseudogene TRBV3-2) and J usage is TRBJ1-3; D ambiguous. The CDR3 consists of 16 residues. CDR1 and CDR2 (germline): LGHDT, YNNKEL (reference sequence). V dropped 1 base and J dropped 1 base, with 11 bases sitting between them. For the CDR3, the DNA is TGTGCCAGCAGCCAAGCTACCAGATATTCTGGAAACACCATATATTTT. It translates to CASSQATRYSGNTIYF.

The chain is built from TRBV10-3 and TRBJ2-7, with D perhaps being TRBD1 or TRBD2 (5 bases each). Trimming cost V 0 bases and J 3 bases, with 6 bases left between them. Germline CDR1 is ENHRY and CDR2 is SYGVKD. This CDR3 is built from 13 residues. The CDR3 nucleotides are TGTGCCATCAGTGAGTCGGGGGACTACGAGCAGTACGTC. Translated, it gives CAISESGDYEQYV.

J is TRBJ2-1 and V is TRBV7-8; 12 nucleotides align to TRBD2. CDR1 SGHVS and CDR2 FQNEAQ come from the germline V gene. V gave up 6 bases and J gave up 8 bases; unmatched junction bases: 11. The CDR3 is made up of 16 amino acids. CDR3 loop: CASSPLAGGPTDEQFF. In DNA, the CDR3 is TGTGCCAGCAGTCCTCTAGCGGGAGGGCCAACCGATGAGCAGTTCTTC. Full variable domain (remainder filled in from reference TRBV7-8 and TRBJ2-1): GAGVSQSPRYKVAKRGQDVALRCDPISGHVSLFWYQQALGQGPEFLTYFQNEAQLDKSGLPSDRFFAERPEGSVSTLKIQRTQQEDSAVYLCASSPLAGGPTDEQFFGPGTRLTVL.

The rearrangement uses TRBV6-5 and TRBJ1-6; maybe TRBD1 (5 bases). Germline values: CDR1 MNHEY, CDR2 SVGAGI. V shed 6 bases and J shed 9 bases, with 15 bases lying between them. The CDR3 extends over 14 amino acids. The CDR3 bases are TGTGCCAGCAGCCGGACACAGAGACTTTCACCCCTCCACTTT. Translating it yields CASSRTQRLSPLHF.

CDR3 sequence reads: CASSPEPGQGGTEAFF. CDR3 DNA: TGCGCCAGCAGCCCTGAACCGGGACAGGGAGGCACTGAAGCTTTCTTT. The chain carries TRBV5-1 and TRBJ1-1, with TRBD1 matching 9 bases. V gave up 4 bases and J gave up 4 bases; unmatched junction bases: 11. CDR1 SGHRS and CDR2 YFSETQ come from the germline V gene. The CDR3 runs 16 residues. The whole variable domain, filled in from reference TRBV5-1 and TRBJ1-1, reads KAGVTQTPRYLIKTRGQQVTLSCSPISGHRSVSWYQQTPGQGLQFLFEYFSETQRNKGNFPGRFSGRQFSNSRSEMNVSTLELGDSALYLCASSPEPGQGGTEAFFGQGTRLTVV.

The chain recombines TRBV28 with TRBJ2-2; 14 positions match TRBD2. From germline, CDR1 is MDHEN and CDR2 SYDVKM. Trimming took 5 bases from V and 3 from J; bases not matched to a gene: 8. This CDR3 is 18 amino acids long. The CDR3 DNA reads as TGTGCCAGCAGTCCCGGAGGACTAGCGGGGGGCTACACCGGGGAGCTGTTTTTT. It yields the protein CASSPGGLAGGYTGELFF. The full variable domain, rest sourced from reference TRBV28 and TRBJ2-2, is DVKVTQSSRYLVKRTGEKVFLECVQDMDHENMFWYRQDPGLGLRLIYFSYDVKMKEKGDIPEGYSVSREKKERFSLILESASTNQTSMYLCASSPGGLAGGYTGELFFGEGSRLTVL.

The chain employs TRBV5-4 and TRBJ2-7, with TRBD2 identical over 9 bases. The CDR3 sequence is 14 residues long. Trimming took 4 bases from V and 6 from J; bases not matched to a gene: 8. Looked up from germline, CDR1 is SGHNT and CDR2 is YYREEE (reference sequence). CDR3 region: CASSISGRMGEQYF. The CDR3 bases are TGTGCCAGCAGCATTAGCGGGAGAATGGGCGAGCAGTACTTC.

The chain couples TRBV27 to TRBJ2-5; 9 bases fit TRBD1. Unmatched junction bases numbered 11, after V lost 6 bases and J lost 6 bases. This CDR3 has 15 amino acids. Germline CDR1 and CDR2: MNHEY and SMNVEV (reference sequence). The CDR3 DNA is TGTGCCAGCAGCGAAACCGGGACAGGGCGAAAGACCCAGTACTTC. This encodes CASSETGTGRKTQYF.

This clone was observed a single time. The chain recombines TRBV9 with TRBJ1-3; no reliable D call. This CDR3 has 14 amino acids. Germline values: CDR1 SGDLS, CDR2 YYNGEE. The V end was cut by 2 bases, the J end by 2 bases, with 8 bases between. CDR3 region: CASSVGATGNTIYF. The DNA of the CDR3 is TGTGCCAGCAGCGTGGGAGCGACTGGAAACACCATATATTTT.